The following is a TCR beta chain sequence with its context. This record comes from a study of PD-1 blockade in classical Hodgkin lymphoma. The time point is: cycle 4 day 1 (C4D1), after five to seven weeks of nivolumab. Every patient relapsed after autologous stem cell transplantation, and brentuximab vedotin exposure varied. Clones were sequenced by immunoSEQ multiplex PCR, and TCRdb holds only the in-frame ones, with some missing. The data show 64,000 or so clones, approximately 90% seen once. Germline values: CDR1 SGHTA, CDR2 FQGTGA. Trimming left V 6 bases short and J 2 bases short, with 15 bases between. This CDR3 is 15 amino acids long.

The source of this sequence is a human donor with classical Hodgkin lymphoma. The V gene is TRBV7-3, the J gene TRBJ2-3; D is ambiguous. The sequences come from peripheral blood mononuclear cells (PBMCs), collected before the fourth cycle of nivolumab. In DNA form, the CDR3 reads TGTGCCAGCAGTCAAACTCTCGGCCCCACAGATACGCAGTATTTT. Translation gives CASSQTLGPTDTQYF. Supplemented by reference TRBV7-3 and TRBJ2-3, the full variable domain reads GAGVSQTPSNKVTEKGKYVELRCDPISGHTALYWYRQSLGQGPEFLIYFQGTGAADDSGLPNDRFFAVRPEGSVSTLKIQRTERGDSAVYLCASSQTLGPTDTQYFGPGTRLTVL.